The sequence of this T cell receptor (beta chain) was determined in a study of blood T cell repertoires in COVID-19. Study at large: Specimens from acute and convalescent COVID-19 originated in the United States, Italy and Spain.

This clone is a singleton in its sample. V was cut by 3 bases and J by 3 bases, with 10 bases left in between. This CDR3 is built from 14 residues. From germline, CDR1 is SGHTA and CDR2 FQGNSA. In the study's own analysis: Reference gene primer amplification yielded estimated nucleated cell counts. The method was immunoSEQ multiplex PCR; TCRdb's version includes in-frame clones alone and lacks a portion of them. V and J calls plus clone size are reproduced from that table; the DNA served to infer D and trimming. The table records about 89,000 clones, about four fifths of them present only once. The clonotype was recovered from a man aged 65-85 years with COVID-19, enrolled during active disease. Sequenced sample: peripheral blood. The chain is built from TRBV7-2 and TRBJ2-3; D possibly corresponds to TRBD2 (6 bases). CDR3 coding DNA: TGTGCCAGCAGCTTTGGCGGGGTGACAGATACGCAGTATTTT. It yields the protein CASSFGGVTDTQYF.